The present TCR beta chain was sequenced within a study of T-cell memory formation after mild COVID-19. This clonotype was counted only a few times. 5'RACE with constant-segment primers yielded barcoded, UMI-tagged TCR alpha and TCR beta cDNA libraries. In TCRdb, the 5' RACE reads were re-called with MiXCR into one record per CDR3 protein. The sample holds around 300,000 distinct CDR3 sequences, approximately 14% seen once. Germline CDR1 is MGHRA and CDR2 is YSYEKL. The CDR3 totals 15 residues. Trimming stripped 0 bases from V and 12 bases from J, with 20 bases between. The receptor's source is a man between 18 and 29 years old who had mild COVID-19 (a few samples of this study predate the infection). Cell type and time point are not known. The rearrangement joins TRBV4-1 to TRBJ1-1, with TRBD1 as a possible D gene (5 bases). What was sequenced was PBMCs or a T cell subset sorted from them (not recorded which). CDR3 coding DNA: TGCGCCAGCAGCCAAGATGAACGGCAGGGTGGCGGGTCTTTCTTT. This gives the protein CASSQDERQGGGSFF.